This record covers a single TCR beta chain. While infection was still active, Seattle patients were enrolled and then followed longitudinally. The sample comes from a study of blood T cell repertoires in COVID-19. The wider study: Sources were T cells, B-cell-depleted T cells, or PBMCs; the material itself was cDNA or gDNA.

The method was immunoSEQ multiplex PCR; TCRdb's version includes in-frame clones alone and lacks a portion of them. The table has about 300,000 clones, 84% seen once. V gave up 5 bases and J gave up 4 bases; unmatched junction bases: 10. From germline, CDR1 is SGHTA and CDR2 FQGNSA. The CDR3 length is 16 residues. Material for sequencing was peripheral blood. J is TRBJ2-1 and V is TRBV7-2; 8 nucleotides line up with TRBD2. This TCR derives from a human donor with COVID-19, enrolled during active disease. The donor label of this sample is uncertain. The chain's CDR3 is CASSRTSSNTYNEQFF. CDR3 bases: TGTGCCAGCAGCCGGACTAGCAGTAATACTTACAATGAGCAGTTCTTC.